The rows below give T cell receptor beta chains drawn from one sample of a study of T cell changes during pregnancy in multiple sclerosis. Using immunoSEQ multiplex PCR, the repertoire was profiled, and TCRdb retains in-frame clones only, with some absent. The repertoire holds 20,000 to 25,000 clones, with approximately 84% as singletons. The sequencing used CD8+ T cells from peripheral blood mononuclear cells, collected after pregnancy. Receptors were obtained from a female donor with multiple sclerosis, enrolled in a pregnancy study. Both conserved end residues are part of each CDR3. A D gene is named only where the DNA matches it firmly. Expanded clones are given a class, and other clones once, few, many or no size at all.

clone size,D gene,V gene,J gene,CDR3 protein,CDR3 DNA
.,TRBD2,TRBV16,TRBJ2-3,CASSQLRTSGEVVTDTQYF,TGTGCCAGCAGCCAATTGCGGACTAGCGGAGAAGTGGTAACAGATACGCAGTATTTT
.,TRBD1,TRBV7-3,TRBJ1-1,CASSLTGEGSTEAFF,TGTGCCAGCAGCTTGACAGGGGAAGGAAGCACTGAAGCTTTCTTT
.,.,TRBV4-3,TRBJ2-1,CASSQDLFRTGVGDEQFF,TGCGCCAGCAGCCAAGATCTTTTCCGGACGGGAGTAGGGGATGAGCAGTTCTTC
.,.,TRBV4-1,TRBJ1-3,CASSLTASGNTIYF,TGCGCCAGCAGCCTGACAGCCTCTGGAAACACCATATATTTT
.,TRBD1,TRBV5-1,TRBJ1-2,CASTRDSYGYTF,TGCGCCAGCACCCGGGACAGCTATGGCTACACCTTC
.,.,TRBV5-4,TRBJ2-1,CASSPGTSDYNYNEQFF,TGTGCCAGCAGCCCTGGGACCTCGGACTATAACTACAATGAGCAGTTCTTC
.,TRBD1,TRBV6-6,TRBJ2-3,CAIGDSGTSTDTQYF,TGTGCCATAGGGGACAGCGGAACTAGCACAGATACGCAGTATTTT
.,.,TRBV7-3,TRBJ1-1,CASSAGRYTEAFF,TGTGCCAGCAGCGCGGGACGGTACACTGAAGCTTTCTTT
.,TRBD1,TRBV6-4,TRBJ1-1,CASRPTGARDTEAFF,TGTGCCAGCAGGCCGACAGGGGCCAGGGACACTGAAGCTTTCTTT
.,TRBD2,TRBV12-5,TRBJ2-3,CASGLADSGRGTDTQYF,TGTGCTAGTGGTTTGGCCGATAGCGGGAGGGGCACAGATACGCAGTATTTT
once,TRBD1,TRBV6-6,TRBJ1-4,CASSYPDRTKEKLFF,TGTGCCAGCAGTTACCCGGACAGGACGAAGGAAAAACTGTTTTTT
.,TRBD1,TRBV7-6,TRBJ1-1,CASSPVPTGGVLPNTEAFF,TGTGCCAGCAGCCCAGTACCCACAGGGGGCGTTCTCCCGAACACTGAAGCTTTCTTT
.,TRBD1,TRBV4-1,TRBJ2-3,CASSQDTGQGVTDTQYF,TGCGCCAGCAGCCAAGATACGGGACAGGGTGTGACAGATACGCAGTATTTT
.,.,TRBV27,TRBJ2-7,CASSFYGEMGYEQYF,TGTGCCAGCAGTTTCTACGGGGAGATGGGCTACGAGCAGTACTTC
.,.,TRBV6-1,TRBJ2-7,CASSDPGWMYEQYF,TGTGCCAGCAGTGATCCGGGGTGGATGTACGAGCAGTACTTC
few,.,TRBV6-5,TRBJ1-5,CASKKQGKVHQPQHF,TGTGCCAGCAAAAAACAGGGAAAGGTCCATCAGCCCCAGCATTTT
.,.,TRBV9,TRBJ1-2,CASSVSSDRNTRGYTF,TGTGCCAGCAGCGTATCGTCAGATAGGAACACGAGGGGCTACACCTTC
.,TRBD1,TRBV11-1,TRBJ1-1,CASSFGTGYTEAFF,TGTGCCAGCAGCTTTGGGACAGGGTACACTGAAGCTTTCTTT
.,.,TRBV7-9,TRBJ1-2,CASSPVSWLSGYTF,TGTGCCAGCAGCCCCGTCTCTTGGCTTTCTGGCTACACCTTC
.,.,TRBV2,TRBJ2-2,CASSVPGTFSNTGELFF,TGTGCCAGCAGTGTACCGGGGACATTTTCGAACACCGGGGAGCTGTTTTTT
.,TRBD1,TRBV30,TRBJ2-5,CAWSRQGETQYF,TGTGCCTGGAGTAGACAGGGAGAGACCCAGTACTTC
.,.,TRBV6-5,TRBJ2-2,CASSYSMGANTGELFF,TGTGCCAGCAGTTACTCGATGGGAGCGAACACCGGGGAGCTGTTTTTT
few,.,TRBV7-9,TRBJ2-7,CASSSMDRDYYEQYF,TGTGCCAGCAGCTCCATGGACAGGGACTACTACGAGCAGTACTTC
.,.,TRBV6-6,TRBJ1-1,CASSKDRNTEAFF,TGTGCCAGCAGTAAGGACAGGAACACTGAAGCTTTCTTT
.,.,TRBV12-5,TRBJ2-5,CASGLPSGYQETQYF,TGTGCTAGTGGTTTACCCAGCGGGTACCAAGAGACCCAGTACTTC
.,.,TRBV27,TRBJ2-7,CASRRDNQQYF,TGTGCCAGCAGAAGGGACAACCAGCAGTACTTC
.,.,TRBV28,TRBJ1-5,CASSLDDFSGDQPQHF,TGTGCCAGCAGTTTGGATGACTTCTCCGGGGATCAGCCCCAGCATTTT
.,.,TRBV15,TRBJ1-2,CATSSGRGGYYGYTF,TGTGCCACCAGCAGTGGGCGGGGGGGTTACTATGGCTACACCTTC